The 4 T cell receptor beta chains in this list originate from one sample, sequenced in a study of early T cells in non-severe SARS-CoV-2 infection listed by TCRdb under 2021. The method was 5' RACE. Sequencing instrument: NextSeq 500. The raw public reads went through TCRdb reprocessing: fastp at Q25, MiXCR clone calling, in-frame beta chains kept. Here each entry gathers all rows of one CDR3 protein and keeps the most common genes and DNA. Across this sample there are 25,000 to 30,000 distinct CDR3 sequences, with more than 4.5% seen only once. The ten largest clones represent 0.8% to 1% of the sample. Source material: whole blood. The receptors come from an adult who was a healthcare worker with PCR-confirmed SARS-CoV-2 infection or an uninfected control (not recorded which).

This clonotype is categorized as medium-sized. The chain uses TRBV7-2 and TRBJ2-3; no definite D call. Per the germline V gene, CDR1 is SGHTA and CDR2 is FQGNSA. This CDR3 is 14 amino acids long. Trimming cost V 4 bases and J 4 bases, with 12 bases left between them. The CDR3 DNA sequence: TGTGCCAGCAGCTCCCGTCTGTTAGCAGATACGCAGTATTTT. Residues: CASSSRLLADTQYF.

This clonotype was detected a few times. The V call is TRBV5-5, the J call TRBJ2-2, with 8 positions matching TRBD1. Germline loops: CDR1 SGHKS, CDR2 YYEKEE (reference sequence). V lost 0 bases to trimming and J lost 3 bases; unmatched junction nucleotides: 10. The CDR3 is made up of 18 amino acids. This chain's CDR3 is CASSLADRGRVHTGELFF. As DNA, the CDR3 is TGTGCCAGCAGCTTGGCTGACAGGGGTAGGGTGCACACCGGGGAGCTGTTTTTT.

This clonotype was recorded at least ten times. The rearrangement uses TRBV5-1 and TRBJ1-1; D may be TRBD1 (5 bases). The CDR3 sequence is 13 residues long. Looked up from germline, CDR1 is SGHRS and CDR2 is YFSETQ. V was trimmed by 4 bases and J by 7 bases, leaving 14 bases between them. CDR3 nucleotide sequence: TGCGCCAGCAGCAAAACTGACAGCCATGAAGCTTTCTTT. Translated, it gives CASSKTDSHEAFF.

This clonotype has a count of ten or more. The gene calls are TRBV20-1 and TRBJ2-3, with TRBD1 as a possible D gene (5 bases). The CDR3 loop spans 14 amino acids. Germline lookup yields CDR1 DFQATT and CDR2 SNEGSKA (reference sequence). The ends were cut back, 5 bases at V and 0 bases at J, with 12 bases in the middle. The CDR3 DNA reads TGCAGTGCTCTAGACAGTCGCAGCACAGATACGCAGTATTTT. Translated: CSALDSRSTDTQYF.